This TCR beta chain was captured in a study of T cell changes during pregnancy in multiple sclerosis. The table came from immunoSEQ multiplex PCR; TCRdb's copy has only in-frame clones and leaves some out. The sample lists tens of thousands of clones, 88% occurring once. The source was CD4+ T cells from peripheral blood mononuclear cells, collected before pregnancy. This TCR was sampled from a female donor with multiple sclerosis, enrolled in a pregnancy study.

DNA of the CDR3: TGTGCCAGCACCTCCGGGCAGGGGCCTGGGGATGAGCAGTTCTTC. The encoded protein is CASTSGQGPGDEQFF. The chain links TRBV7-9 to TRBJ2-1; D is perhaps TRBD1 (6 bases). The CDR3 length is 15 residues. Looked up from germline, CDR1 is SEHNR and CDR2 is FQNEAQ (reference sequence). The V gene lost 7 bases and the J gene lost 8 bases, with 21 bases spanning the gap.